The T cell receptor beta chain under discussion was sequenced for a study of response to subunit inactivated influenza vaccine. Findings and caveats of the study: Each seasonal influenza vaccination, the authors suggested, recruits few new T cells.

The sample holds many counts of this clonotype. What it binds is not known. TCRdb ran MiXCR on the RT-PCR reads and lists one entry per CDR3 protein. This table holds under 550,000 distinct CDR3 sequences, 6.5% to 8% found once. The receptor was derived from a man aged 50 to 75 who received an inactivated influenza vaccine. The material sequenced was PBMCs from blood, taken 23 months after vaccination.

The CDR3 region has the DNA TGTGCCAGCAGTAGCGGAAACTCCTACAATGAGCAGTTCTTC. Residues: CASSSGNSYNEQFF. The chain combines TRBV28 with TRBJ2-1, with a possible D match to TRBD2 (5 bases). This CDR3 is built from 14 residues. Germline V CDR1 and CDR2: MDHEN, SYDVKM. V was trimmed by 5 bases and J by 0 bases, leaving 8 bases between them.